Following are 14 T cell receptor beta chains from one sample sequenced in a study of cytomegalovirus exposure and HLA in healthy donors. PCR amplification relied on 60 Vbeta primers (plus 13 Jbeta primers). Produced via immunoSEQ multiplex PCR; TCRdb's table is partial and in-frame only. This sample has around 130,000 clones, with 74% found just once. Sequencing input: PBMCs. The receptors stem from a woman aged 45-65 years in good health and CMV-seropositive.

The chain uses TRBV7-2 and TRBJ2-2; the match to TRBD1 covers 8 bases. V was clipped by 5 bases and J by 4 bases; unmatched bases: 3. The CDR3 runs to 14 residues. CDR1 is SGHTA, CDR2 FQGNSA, per germline. CDR3 in amino acids: CASSIQGVTGELFF. As DNA, the CDR3 is TGTGCCAGCAGCATACAGGGGGTCACCGGGGAGCTGTTTTTT.

A few counts support this clone. This chain links TRBV29-1 with TRBJ1-4; possibly TRBD1 for D (6 bases). The CDR3 is made up of 13 amino acids. The germline gives CDR1 SQVTM, CDR2 ANQGSEA. Trimming pared 1 base from V and 10 bases from J, leaving 13 bases between. The CDR3 region has the DNA TGCAGCGTTGAAGTGCGGAAACAGGGAAAACTGTTTTTT. Encoded protein: CSVEVRKQGKLFF.

This clone was recorded only once. The rearrangement uses TRBV6-5 and TRBJ2-7; no firm D call. The length of the CDR3 is 14 residues. Germline-derived CDR1 and CDR2 are MNHEY and SVGAGI. V lost 6 bases and J 6 bases, leaving 18 bases between the germline ends. Here the CDR3 reads CASSCPLPGCEQYF. CDR3 bases: TGTGCCAGCAGCTGCCCCCTCCCGGGTTGCGAGCAGTACTTC.

The gene calls are TRBV4-2 and TRBJ2-7; 12 bases fit TRBD2. Trimming took 5 bases from V and 7 from J; bases not matched to a gene: 24. Per the germline V gene, CDR1 is LGHNA and CDR2 is YNFKEQ. This CDR3 is 20 amino acids long. CDR3 coding DNA: TGTGCCAGCAGCACCTCTGCCTCGAGGGGACTAGCGGGTGGATTTGATGAGCAGTACTTC. It yields the protein CASSTSASRGLAGGFDEQYF.

V is TRBV10-3 and J is TRBJ1-2; 9 bases align to TRBD1. With V trimmed by 6 bases and J by 8 bases, 13 bases remained unmatched. This CDR3 comprises 15 residues. Germline assignment: CDR1 ENHRY and CDR2 SYGVKD. CDR3 bases: TGTGCCATCAGCCCGGGACAGGGCGGAGATAAGGGCTACACCTTC. This codes for CAISPGQGGDKGYTF.

The rearrangement uses TRBV27 and TRBJ2-4; D possibly corresponds to TRBD1 (5 bases). Per the germline V gene, CDR1 is MNHEY and CDR2 is SMNVEV (reference sequence). This CDR3 spans 14 amino acids. The V end lost 3 bases, the J end lost 7 bases, and 13 bases lay between the germline ends. The DNA for the CDR3 is TGTGCCAGCAGTTTGAGCTCAGGGATTAACATTCAGTACTTC. It specifies CASSLSSGINIQYF.

V usage is TRBV5-4 and J usage is TRBJ2-3; 9 bases line up with TRBD2. This CDR3 is built from 16 residues. The V gene's germline CDR1 is SGHNT and CDR2 YYREEE (reference sequence). The J segment lost 3 bases and the V segment lost 7 bases, leaving 12 bases of the junction unmatched. The CDR3 loop is CASSTAGGRGTDTQYF. The CDR3 DNA follows: TGTGCCAGCTCAACGGCGGGGGGGCGTGGGACAGATACGCAGTATTTT.

On this clone: A read error may account for a junction end that differs from germline. V usage is TRBV7-9 and J usage is TRBJ1-2; no reliable D call. This CDR3 is built from 14 residues. Germline V gene data show CDR1 as SEHNR and CDR2 as FQNEAQ (reference sequence). CDR3 coding DNA: TGTGCCAGCAGCTTCGGAGGGCTTTCCTATGGCTACCCCTTC. Translating it yields CASSFGGLSYGYPF.

The rearrangement joins TRBV29-1 to TRBJ1-3; D unclear. Germline V CDR1 and CDR2: SQVTM, ANQGSEA. V lost 7 bases, J lost 0 bases, and 10 bases lay in between. The CDR3 spans 13 residues. CDR3 DNA sequence: TGCAGCGCTCTAGGGAGCTCTGGAAACACCATATATTTT. It specifies CSALGSSGNTIYF. Supplemented by reference TRBV29-1 and TRBJ1-3, the full variable domain reads SAVISQKPSRDICQRGTSLTIQCQVDSQVTMMFWYRQQPGQSLTLIATANQGSEATYESGFVIDKFPISRPNLTFSTLTVSNMSPEDSSIYLCSALGSSGNTIYFGEGSWLTVV.

The J gene is TRBJ2-3, the V gene TRBV25-1; D might be TRBD1 (6 bases). CDR3 length: 14 residues. Germline CDR1 reads MGHDK; CDR2 reads SYGVNS. V lost 8 bases to trimming and J lost 7 bases, with 19 bases between them. The CDR3 sequence is CASASEYRGNTQYF. The CDR3 bases are TGTGCCAGCGCCAGTGAATATAGGGGGAATACGCAGTATTTT.

V gene TRBV6-1 combines with J gene TRBJ2-2; 7 bases fit TRBD2. V shed 2 bases and J 0 bases; nucleotides not matched to a gene: 3. Germline CDR1 MNHNS, CDR2 SASEGT. This CDR3 is built from 16 residues. The CDR3 is CASSELLAANTGELFF. CDR3 coding DNA: TGTGCCAGCAGTGAACTCCTAGCGGCGAACACCGGGGAGCTGTTTTTT.

The V and J genes are TRBV6-1 and TRBJ2-7; D possibly corresponds to TRBD1 (7 bases). Trimming shortened V by 7 bases and J by 9 bases, and 13 bases separated the two germline ends. There are 11 residues in the CDR3. From germline, CDR1 is MNHNS and CDR2 SASEGT. CDR3 DNA: TGTGCCAGCACCCCAGGGGGGTTGCAGTACTTC. Residues: CASTPGGLQYF.

J is TRBJ2-5 and V is TRBV20-1; D uncertain. V was pared by 6 bases and J by 5 bases, with 7 bases between. CDR3 length: 10 residues. Germline V lookup: CDR1 DFQATT, CDR2 SNEGSKA (reference sequence). CDR3 in DNA: TGCAGTGCCGCCGGGGAGACCCAGTACTTC. It is translated as CSAAGETQYF.

This clone was found a few times. The gene calls are TRBV6-1 and TRBJ1-1; TRBD1 agrees at 8 bases. CDR1 is MNHNS and CDR2 is SASEGT in the germline V gene. The CDR3 covers 15 residues. The ends lost 2 bases at V and 5 bases at J; junction bases unmatched: 7. The CDR3 region has the DNA TGTGCCAGCAGTGAATATCGCCAGGGGGCAACTGAAGCTTTCTTT. Residues: CASSEYRQGATEAFF.